A single sample is the source of the 19 T cell receptor beta chains below, sequenced in a study of cytomegalovirus exposure and HLA in healthy donors. 13 Jbeta primers and 60 Vbeta primers were used for the PCR. Assay: immunoSEQ multiplex PCR; the TCRdb copy retains only in-frame clones and omits some. The sample records some 110,000 clones, about 72% being singletons. Sequenced material: PBMCs. The receptors originated from a middle-aged man in good health and CMV-seropositive.

The gene calls are TRBV5-1 and TRBJ2-1; weak D call: TRBD1 (6 bases). The CDR3 is made up of 12 amino acids. V lost 4 bases to trimming and J lost 7 bases, with 9 bases between them. Germline CDR1 reads SGHRS; CDR2 reads YFSETQ. CDR3 bases: TGCGCCAGCAGCCAGACAGGTAATGAGCAGTTCTTC. Its protein is CASSQTGNEQFF.

This chain links TRBV6-6 with TRBJ1-2, with TRBD1 matching 9 bases. Germline loops: CDR1 MNHNY, CDR2 SVGAGI (reference sequence). The CDR3 covers 15 residues. Trimming removed 5 bases from V and 4 bases from J; junction bases left unmatched: 8. CDR3 loop: CASSIDRGKGYGYTF. The DNA for the CDR3 is TGTGCCAGCAGTATAGACAGGGGGAAGGGCTATGGCTACACCTTC.

The chain couples TRBV6-5 to TRBJ2-3, with 9 bases matching TRBD2. V lost 4 bases, J lost 3 bases, and 8 bases stayed unmatched. Per germline, CDR1 MNHEY and CDR2 SVGAGI. CDR3 length: 16 amino acids. In DNA form, the CDR3 reads TGTGCCAGCAGTTCCCGTGAAAGCGGGAGGACAGATACGCAGTATTTT. Translating it yields CASSSRESGRTDTQYF.

This chain links TRBV6-1 with TRBJ2-7, with TRBD1 matching over 12 bases. CDR3 length: 15 residues. J gave up 3 bases and V 3 bases, and 3 bases lay outside the gene matches. Germline CDR1 and CDR2: MNHNS and SASEGT. The CDR3 spells CASSEGTGGFYEQYF. CDR3 nucleotides: TGTGCCAGCAGTGAGGGGACAGGGGGCTTCTACGAGCAGTACTTC.

This clone was picked up a small number of times. V usage is TRBV6-5 and J usage is TRBJ2-7; D ambiguous. With 8 bases removed from V and 5 bases from J, the gap between germline ends came to 13 bases. The CDR3 is made up of 12 amino acids. The V gene's germline CDR1 is MNHEY and CDR2 SVGAGI. The CDR3 region is CASGDRPDEQYF. The CDR3 region has the DNA TGTGCCAGCGGAGACCGCCCAGACGAGCAGTACTTC.

The rearrangement joins TRBV18 to TRBJ2-7, with D perhaps TRBD2 (7 bases). Germline V gives CDR1 KGHSH, CDR2 LQKENI. V lost 5 bases and J 2 bases, leaving 19 bases between the germline ends. This CDR3 has 16 residues. The CDR3 DNA reads TGTGCCAGCTCATCGTCTGAGGGGGGGAGCACCTACGAGCAGTACTTC. Its translation: CASSSSEGGSTYEQYF.

The chain employs TRBV18 and TRBJ2-7; TRBD1 agrees at 10 bases. V was clipped by 5 bases and J by 3 bases; unmatched bases: 4. The CDR3 covers 14 residues. Germline values: CDR1 KGHSH, CDR2 LQKENI. Here the CDR3 reads CASSGGQGVYEQYF. The DNA for the CDR3 is TGTGCCAGCTCAGGCGGACAGGGGGTCTACGAGCAGTACTTC.

The chain recombines TRBV9 with TRBJ2-3, with no clear D. From germline, CDR1 is SGDLS and CDR2 YYNGEE. Trimming took off 2 bases at V and 4 bases at J, with 8 bases between the two ends. The CDR3 consists of 13 residues. CDR3 loop: CASSVLSPDTQYF. Here the CDR3 DNA reads TGTGCCAGCAGCGTTCTATCCCCAGATACGCAGTATTTT. The variable domain in full, with the rest retrieved from reference TRBV9 and TRBJ2-3, is DSGVTQTPKHLITATGQRVTLRCSPRSGDLSVYWYQQSLDQGLQFLIQYYNGEERAKGNILERFSAQQFPDLHSELNLSSLELGDSALYFCASSVLSPDTQYFGPGTRLTVL.

The CDR3 protein is CASSPVGGSHEQFF. CDR3 in DNA: TGTGCCAGCAGCCCTGTGGGGGGGAGCCATGAGCAGTTCTTC. The rearrangement links TRBV7-6 to TRBJ2-1; TRBD2 matches 7 bases. From germline, CDR1 is SGHVS and CDR2 FNYEAQ. V trimming: 5 bases; J trimming: 8 bases; junction bases outside the gene matches: 9. This CDR3 is 14 amino acids long.

This clone was found a few times. The chain recombines TRBV7-9 with TRBJ2-5, with a weak D call TRBD1 (5 bases). Near its end, the DNA agrees better with TRBJ2-7, so the J call may be wrong. CDR1 is SEHNR, CDR2 FQNEAQ, per germline (reference sequence). The CDR3 has 13 residues. CDR3 protein: CASSSTATYEQYF. The CDR3 region has the DNA TGTGCCAGCAGCTCGACAGCTACCTACGAGCAGTACTTC.

This sequence joins TRBV18 and TRBJ2-3; TRBD1 agrees at 10 bases. The V gene end was trimmed by 5 bases and the J gene end by 6 bases; junction bases not matched to a gene: 11. Germline V CDR1 and CDR2: KGHSH, LQKENI. The CDR3 length is 16 residues. CDR3 nucleotide sequence: TGTGCCAGCTCAGGGGGGACAGGGGTTCCTCTCGATACGCAGTATTTT. It encodes CASSGGTGVPLDTQYF.

The chain has TRBV28 and TRBJ1-2; D is possibly TRBD1 (5 bases). The CDR3 loop spans 15 amino acids. V gave up 1 base and J gave up 0 bases, with 9 bases separating them. Germline CDR1 MDHEN, CDR2 SYDVKM. The CDR3 nucleotides read TGTGCCAGCAGTTTATTGACAGCTACTAACTATGGCTACACCTTC. Translated: CASSLLTATNYGYTF.

The chain has TRBV9 and TRBJ1-2; 9 bases are a match to TRBD1. This CDR3 comprises 17 residues. Trimming at V came to 1 base and at J to 4 bases, leaving 11 bases not matched to a gene. Germline lookup yields CDR1 SGDLS and CDR2 YYNGEE. DNA of the CDR3: TGTGCCAGCAGCGTACGTCCCGGGACAGGGCTAGGCTATGGCTACACCTTC. Residues: CASSVRPGTGLGYGYTF.

This chain joins TRBV7-9 and TRBJ2-7, with 8 positions matching TRBD1. The CDR3 length is 14 residues. Per germline, CDR1 SEHNR and CDR2 FQNEAQ (reference sequence). V trimming: 5 bases; J trimming: 4 bases; junction bases outside the gene matches: 7. The CDR3 reads CASSPPGQAYEQYF. As DNA, the CDR3 is TGTGCCAGCAGCCCCCCGGGACAGGCATACGAGCAGTACTTC.

The V call is TRBV6-5, the J call TRBJ2-3; a weak D match, TRBD1 (5 bases). Trimming left V 2 bases short and J 5 bases short, with 8 bases between. Per the germline V gene, CDR1 is MNHEY and CDR2 is SVGAGI. This CDR3 is built from 13 residues. CDR3 region: CASSYQQGDTQYF. CDR3 DNA sequence: TGTGCCAGCAGTTACCAGCAGGGAGATACGCAGTATTTT.

The chain couples TRBV7-6 to TRBJ2-1, with D possibly TRBD1 on 5 matching bases. The CDR3 extends over 15 amino acids. V lost 4 bases, J lost 9 bases, and 19 bases lay in between. CDR1 is SGHVS and CDR2 is FNYEAQ in the germline V gene. CDR3 loop: CASSSSIQGSTEQFF. The CDR3 DNA reads as TGTGCCAGCAGCTCTTCTATTCAGGGTAGTACTGAGCAGTTCTTC.

The chain is built from TRBV9 and TRBJ1-2, with D unresolved. V gave up 0 bases and J gave up 6 bases, with 12 bases separating them. The length of the CDR3 is 14 residues. Germline CDR1 SGDLS, CDR2 YYNGEE. The CDR3 region is CASSVGLGLHGYTF. The CDR3 nucleotides read TGTGCCAGCAGCGTAGGTCTAGGTCTCCATGGCTACACCTTC.

This rearrangement joins TRBV4-1 to TRBJ2-5; TRBD2 agrees at 14 bases. The DNA matches TRBJ2-7 better at its end, which makes the J call doubtful. The CDR3 is made up of 17 amino acids. CDR1 is MGHRA, CDR2 YSYEKL, per germline. This CDR3 reads CASSQYGTSGGHYEQYF. The CDR3 DNA is TGCGCCAGCAGCCAATACGGGACTAGCGGGGGCCACTACGAGCAGTACTTC.

The V gene is TRBV4-3, the J gene TRBJ1-2, with 7 nucleotides matching TRBD1. V dropped 2 bases and J dropped 2; count of bases not matched to a gene: 5. The CDR3 has 15 residues. Germline assignment: CDR1 LGHNA and CDR2 YSLEER. CDR3 in DNA: TGCGCCAGCAGCCAACTAACAGGGGCCAACTATGGCTACACCTTC. Its translation: CASSQLTGANYGYTF.